These T cell receptor beta chains were read from a single sample in a study of a mutant IDH1 vaccine in newly diagnosed glioma. No cognate antigen is known for these TCRs. Repertoires were generated with immunoSEQ multiplex PCR, while TCRdb's copy carries only in-frame clones and drops some. This table holds about 30,000 clones, approximately 80% found once. This material consisted of PBMCs, taken from a glioma patient whose treatment included an IDH1 peptide vaccine. Receptor source: a woman younger than 30 with glioma. The CDR3 runs from the conserved cysteine through the conserved F or W. Fields, in order: CDR3 protein, CDR3 DNA, J gene, clone size, D gene, V gene. The D gene is left open where the match is weak. Some rows have no size entry. The others give once, few or many, or a class for an expanded clone.

CDR3 protein: CASSQVSQGSNEQYF
CDR3 DNA: TGCGCCAGCAGCCAAGTTTCGCAGGGGTCAAACGAGCAGTACTTC
J gene: TRBJ2-7
clone size: -
D gene: -
V gene: TRBV4-1

CDR3 protein: CASSLAEGHTYEQYF
CDR3 DNA: TGTGCCAGCAGCTTAGCGGAGGGACACACCTACGAGCAGTACTTC
J gene: TRBJ2-7
clone size: -
D gene: -
V gene: TRBV7-8

CDR3 protein: CASSISGRSYNEQFF
CDR3 DNA: TGTGCCAGCAGCATTAGCGGGAGGTCCTACAATGAGCAGTTCTTC
J gene: TRBJ2-1
clone size: -
D gene: TRBD2
V gene: TRBV7-9

CDR3 protein: CASSLYRVSNEKLFF
CDR3 DNA: TGTGCCAGCAGTTTATACCGGGTCTCTAATGAAAAACTGTTTTTT
J gene: TRBJ1-4
clone size: -
D gene: -
V gene: TRBV27

CDR3 protein: CASSWDSGNTIYF
CDR3 DNA: TGTGCCAGCAGTTGGGACTCTGGAAACACCATATATTTT
J gene: TRBJ1-3
clone size: -
D gene: -
V gene: TRBV6-6

CDR3 protein: CASSPGGVHNGNEQFF
CDR3 DNA: TGCGCCAGCAGCCCGGGTGGGGTCCATAACGGGAATGAGCAGTTCTTC
J gene: TRBJ2-1
clone size: -
D gene: -
V gene: TRBV5-1

CDR3 protein: CASSTSTGANIQYF
CDR3 DNA: TGTGCCAGCAGCACCTCGACAGGGGCCAACATTCAGTACTTC
J gene: TRBJ2-4
clone size: -
D gene: TRBD1
V gene: TRBV5-6

CDR3 protein: CASSLTRSNEQYF
CDR3 DNA: TGTGCCAGCAGTCTTACGCGTAGCAACGAGCAGTACTTC
J gene: TRBJ2-7
clone size: -
D gene: -
V gene: TRBV27

CDR3 protein: CASSYGSGATVTQYF
CDR3 DNA: TGTGCCAGCAGTTACGGTAGCGGGGCTACGGTGACCCAGTACTTC
J gene: TRBJ2-5
clone size: -
D gene: TRBD2
V gene: TRBV6-5

CDR3 protein: CASSLGLSQPQHF
CDR3 DNA: TGTGCCAGCAGTTTAGGATTGAGTCAGCCCCAGCATTTT
J gene: TRBJ1-5
clone size: few
D gene: -
V gene: TRBV27

CDR3 protein: CASSPLWGQGAYEQYF
CDR3 DNA: TGTGCCAGCAGCCCCCTCTGGGGACAGGGGGCTTACGAGCAGTACTTC
J gene: TRBJ2-7
clone size: -
D gene: TRBD1
V gene: TRBV7-9

CDR3 protein: CAWSGLAGGSDTQYF
CDR3 DNA: TGTGCCTGGAGTGGACTAGCGGGGGGTTCAGATACGCAGTATTTT
J gene: TRBJ2-3
clone size: -
D gene: TRBD2
V gene: TRBV30